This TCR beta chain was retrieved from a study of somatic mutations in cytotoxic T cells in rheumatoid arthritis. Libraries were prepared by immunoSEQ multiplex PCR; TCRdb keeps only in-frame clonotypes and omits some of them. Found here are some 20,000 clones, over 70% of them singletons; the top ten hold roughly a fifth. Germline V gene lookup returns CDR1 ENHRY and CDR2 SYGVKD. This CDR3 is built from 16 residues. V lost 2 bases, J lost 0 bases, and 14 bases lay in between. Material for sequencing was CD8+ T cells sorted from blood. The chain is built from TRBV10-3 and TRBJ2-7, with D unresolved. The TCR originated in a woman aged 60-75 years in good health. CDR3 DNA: TGTGCCATCAGTGAGCGGTCGCCAGCGAGCTCCTACGAGCAGTACTTC. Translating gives CAISERSPASSYEQYF.